The rows below give T cell receptor beta chains drawn from one sample of a study of blood T cells in healthy people across ages. TCRdb processed the 5' RACE reads anew with MiXCR; each CDR3 protein has one entry. The sample includes about a million distinct CDR3 sequences, roughly 51% of them seen just once. The sample consisted of blood. These receptors were obtained from a woman aged 55-70 years in good health. Both conserved end residues are part of each CDR3. Size values are once, few and many counts, or a class for expanded clones, and some rows have none.

V | size | CDR3
TRBV11-1 | - | CTSSLGSAGADRWYEQYF
TRBV29-1 | few | CSAKGGYEQYF
TRBV30 | - | CAWKRDSSYNEQFF
TRBV20-1 | - | CSALLVYEQYF
TRBV28 | - | CASSYSAGGDTQYF
TRBV14 | - | CATEGADTYEQYF
TRBV7-9 | few | CASSPTGNQPQHF
TRBV6-2/TRBV6-3 | few | CASSYSYTGELFF
TRBV30 | - | CAWSLVPAGELFF
TRBV5-6 | - | CASSSRRSAPFF
TRBV4-1 | - | CASSQDVGERSYEQYF
TRBV9 | once | CASSVQPSTDTQYF
TRBV27 | - | CASSFGQVTDTQYF
TRBV12-3/TRBV12-4 | few | CATRTSGTDTQYF
TRBV12-3/TRBV12-4 | many | CASSLGEADTQYF
TRBV3-1 | - | CASSRNPRGVNTEAFF
TRBV18 | few | CASSSLAAETQYF
TRBV15 | - | CATSRDRRAGANVLTF
TRBV4-1 | - | CASSQEGGLGNQPQHF
TRBV20-1 | - | CSALSPSGYNEQFF
TRBV20-1 | - | CSARARGRGSCNEQFF
TRBV5-1 | - | CASSQQGPYEQYF
TRBV20-1 | few | CSARESIGWGRIQYF
TRBV25-1 | once | CASSEGMLYNEQFF
TRBV4-1 | few | CASSQDIIVYQGNQPQHF
TRBV29-1 | - | CSVRSGSASYERYF
TRBV6-2/TRBV6-3 | - | CASSQDRALETQYF
TRBV12-1 | - | CASSQPWGGKEQYF
TRBV7-2 | - | CASTPLLAGSGELFF
TRBV29-1 | - | CSVAGTLEQFF
TRBV7-2 | - | CASSPETGGYEQFF
TRBV5-1 | - | CASSLDGGSEETQYF
TRBV21-1 | few | CASSAPNEQFF
TRBV29-1 | - | CSCFPDLAGGGELFF
TRBV4-3 | - | CASSREVGEQFF
TRBV28 | few | CASSFTDRSGANVLTF
TRBV7-7 | - | CASSPPGLAGLNEQFF
TRBV28 | - | CASSLFPPGKAYEQYF
TRBV13 | - | CASSRTYAATPYEQYF
TRBV18 | once | CASSAPENIQYF
TRBV7-2 | - | CASSTAGAYEQYF